This T cell receptor (beta chain) was found in a study of T cells in Graves' hyperthyroidism and ophthalmopathy. The sample holds many counts of this clonotype. Its specificity is unknown. Aged 18 to 65, the patients had hyperthyroidism that was newly diagnosed and had lasted under 2 months. Trimming at V came to 5 bases and at J to 3 bases, leaving 6 bases not matched to a gene. Germline CDR1 and CDR2: LNHDA and SQIVND (reference sequence). CDR3 length: 15 amino acids. Whole-study findings and limits: A model built on 13 V-J features separated ophthalmopathy from stable hyperthyroidism. With a median lead of around 6.7 months before onset, the model predicted ophthalmopathy. Researchers found most expanded thyroid clonotypes above 0.001 in blood as well.

There were TCR beta CDR3 regions amplified from RNA transcripts. The HTBI primer set served for first-round RT-PCR of the TCR CDR3. TCRdb recomputed calls from the multiplex PCR reads with MiXCR, one row per CDR3 protein. The table shows hundreds of thousands of distinct CDR3 sequences, with around 14% occurring only once. The J gene is TRBJ2-7, the V gene TRBV19; 11 nucleotides agree with TRBD1. The TCR sequence derives from a woman aged 25-40 years with Graves' hyperthyroidism that later progressed to Graves' ophthalmopathy. What was sequenced was blood. In DNA, the CDR3 is TGTGCCAGTAGTCTTCCCGGGACAGGGGGCTACGAGCAGTACTTC. The encoded protein is CASSLPGTGGYEQYF.